The present T cell receptor (beta chain) was sequenced within a study of beta chain features in type 1 diabetes. This clone was counted between two and nine times. Its antigen is still unknown. Donors contributed one heparinised blood draw apiece, averaging about 120 mL. What was sequenced were expressed TCRB transcripts, since all of the isolated RNA had been reverse transcribed. Repertoires were generated with immunoSEQ multiplex PCR, while TCRdb's copy carries only in-frame clones and drops some. The table includes about 650,000 clones, about an eighth detected once. The CDR3 has 15 amino acids. Germline V CDR1 and CDR2: LGHNA, YSLEER. Trimming shortened V by 1 base and J by 5 bases, and 14 bases separated the two germline ends. The study's findings and limits: PCR might show a preference for shorter templates, equally across patients and controls. Among all four CD4+ subsets, Type 1 diabetes patients had TCRB CDR3s that were moderately but significantly shorter.

Sequenced input: naive CD4+ T cells from blood. J is TRBJ2-5 and V is TRBV4-3; D tentatively reads TRBD1 or TRBD2 (5 bases each). The TCR sequence derives from a man aged 25-45 years with type 1 diabetes. The CDR3 bases are TGCGCCAGCAGCCAAGTTGGGGGTATAAGGGAGACCCAGTACTTC. As protein: CASSQVGGIRETQYF.